Listed below are T cell receptor beta chains from one sample, sequenced in a study of CD8 T cells in Susac syndrome. TCRdb processed the immunoSEQ multiplex PCR reads anew with MiXCR; each CDR3 protein has one entry. Of more than 150,000 distinct CDR3 sequences detected, 95% appear once; the ten largest clones hold roughly 0.093%. The sequenced sample was CD4+ T cells from PBMCs. The receptor set was obtained from a human donor with Susac syndrome. Both conserved end residues are part of each CDR3. The order of the fields is clone size, D gene, J gene, V gene, CDR3 DNA, CDR3 protein. The D gene is left open where the match is weak. For some rows the clone size is stated as once, few or many, or as a class when expanded; others skip it.

>NA|TRBD1|TRBJ2-5|TRBV15
TGTGCCACCAGCAGAGATCTTAGGACAGGGGAGACCCAGTACTTC
CATSRDLRTGETQYF
>NA|TRBD1|TRBJ2-5|TRBV7-9
TGTGCCAGCAGCCCAGGGGGCGTGGGTGCCCAGTACTTC
CASSPGGVGAQYF
>NA|TRBD1|TRBJ1-1|TRBV27
TGTGCCAGCAGTCAGGGGACAGTGAACACTGAAGCTTTCTTT
CASSQGTVNTEAFF
>NA|NA|TRBJ2-2|TRBV3-1
TGTGCCAGCAGCCAGTGGGGGGACACCGGGGAGCTGTTTTTT
CASSQWGDTGELFF
>NA|TRBD1|TRBJ1-6|TRBV3-1
TGTGCCAGCAGCTCCGGCAGGGGGCTGTCACCCCTCCACTTT
CASSSGRGLSPLHF
>NA|NA|TRBJ1-2|TRBV12-3/TRBV12-4
TGTGCCAGCAGCCTACAAGAGAACTATGGCTACACCTTC
CASSLQENYGYTF
>NA|NA|TRBJ2-5|TRBV6-5
TGTGCCAGCAGTTACTCGGGTACAGCGGAGTACCAAGAGACCCAGTACTTC
CASSYSGTAEYQETQYF
>few|NA|TRBJ1-1|TRBV6-6
TGTGCCAGCAGTTATCTGGCAGCAAACACTGAAGCTTTCTTT
CASSYLAANTEAFF
>NA|NA|TRBJ2-1|TRBV7-8
TGTGCCAGCAGCTTAATGGGGGCGCAGGTTGGTAATGAGCAGTTCTTC
CASSLMGAQVGNEQFF
>NA|NA|TRBJ1-1|TRBV29-1
TGCAGCGTTGACCGTGGGTCTGAAGCTTTCTTT
CSVDRGSEAFF
>NA|NA|TRBJ1-5|TRBV20-1
TGCAGTGCTAGTGCGGGGCCGGGGAGCAATCAGCCCCAGCATTTT
CSASAGPGSNQPQHF
>NA|TRBD2|TRBJ2-7|TRBV20-1
TGCAGTGCTACTCTAGCGGGGATATCCTACGAGCAGTACTTC
CSATLAGISYEQYF
>NA|TRBD2|TRBJ2-1|TRBV29-1
TGCAGCGTTGAAAGTAGACTAGCGGGCAATGAGCAGTTCTTC
CSVESRLAGNEQFF
>NA|NA|TRBJ1-6|TRBV12-3/TRBV12-4
TGTGCCAGCAGTTTAGGACCCACCTCCTCACCCCTCCACTTT
CASSLGPTSSPLHF
>NA|TRBD1|TRBJ1-6|TRBV4-2
TGTGCCAGCAGCCAAGACCGGACAGGGGATTCACCCCTCCACTTT
CASSQDRTGDSPLHF
>NA|NA|TRBJ2-5|TRBV3-1
TGTGCCAGCAGCCAAGAAGCGAGCACGGACCAAGAGACCCAGTACTTC
CASSQEASTDQETQYF